Listed below are T cell receptor beta chains from one sample, sequenced in a study of early T cells in non-severe SARS-CoV-2 infection. TCRdb called the 5' RACE reads again in MiXCR, with one record for every CDR3 protein. The repertoire holds about 83,000 distinct CDR3 sequences, with 8.5% to 12% as singletons. Sequenced material: whole blood, taken at baseline. The origin of the receptors is an adult who was a healthcare worker with PCR-confirmed SARS-CoV-2 infection or an uninfected control (not recorded which). CDR3s include the opening cysteine and the closing phenylalanine or tryptophan. D genes are given only for firm matches. Clone size is shown for a subset of rows, as once, few, many or a class of expanded clone.

v_gene	d_gene	j_gene	abundance	CDR3aa	CDR3nt
TRBV7-9	TRBD1	TRBJ2-7	few	CASSLDWGQSLSSYEQYF	TGTGCCAGCAGCTTGGATTGGGGACAGTCTCTATCCTCCTACGAGCAGTACTTC
TRBV5-1	-	TRBJ2-6	few	CASSGRTGANVLTF	TGCGCCAGCAGCGGACGTACGGGGGCCAACGTCCTGACTTTC
TRBV12-3/TRBV12-4	TRBD2	TRBJ2-7	-	CASRPHRRGLAGGERSYEQYF	TGTGCCAGCAGGCCCCACCGCCGGGGACTAGCGGGAGGGGAACGGTCCTACGAGCAGTACTTC
TRBV5-1	-	TRBJ1-1	few	CASSTGLFETEAFF	TGCGCCAGCAGTACAGGGCTCTTTGAGACTGAAGCTTTCTTT
TRBV5-4	TRBD1	TRBJ1-1	-	CASSLAPGQGSTEAFF	TGTGCCAGCAGCTTAGCTCCGGGACAGGGGTCCACTGAAGCTTTCTTT
TRBV4-1	TRBD1	TRBJ2-2	many	CASSQQQGVWENTGELFF	TGCGCCAGCAGCCAGCAACAGGGGGTCTGGGAAAACACCGGGGAGCTGTTTTTT
TRBV27	-	TRBJ2-5	many	CASSFLGHTQETQYF	TGTGCCAGCAGTTTCTTGGGTCACACACAAGAGACCCAGTACTTC
TRBV19	-	TRBJ2-7	-	CASSISRSYEQYF	TGTGCCAGTAGTATTAGCAGATCCTACGAGCAGTACTTC
TRBV11-2	TRBD2	TRBJ2-3	few	CASSQLAGGRDTQYF	TGTGCCAGCAGCCAATTAGCGGGAGGTAGGGATACGCAGTATTTT
TRBV2	-	TRBJ2-3	few	CASSEDGQSTDTQYF	TGTGCCAGCAGTGAAGACGGGCAAAGCACAGATACGCAGTATTTT
TRBV3-1	-	TRBJ2-4	-	CASSQERLAKNIQYF	TGTGCCAGCAGCCAAGAAAGGCTGGCCAAAAACATTCAGTACTTC
TRBV5-1	-	TRBJ2-1	few	CASSLASKNNEQFF	TGCGCCAGCAGCTTGGCGAGTAAGAACAATGAGCAGTTCTTC
TRBV20-1	TRBD1	TRBJ2-3	many	CSAARGQGTDTQYF	TGCAGTGCTGCCCGGGGACAGGGAACAGATACGCAGTATTTT
TRBV18	-	TRBJ2-4	many	CASSPPQVFKNIQYF	TGTGCCAGCTCACCACCCCAGGTTTTCAAAAACATTCAGTACTTC
TRBV6-1	-	TRBJ1-1	-	CASSEVVNTEAFF	TGTGCCAGCAGTGAAGTTGTGAACACTGAAGCTTTCTTT
TRBV4-2	-	TRBJ1-1	-	CASSQDRSRRSGAFF	TGTGCCAGCAGCCAAGATCGGTCCAGGCGATCTGGAGCTTTCTTT
TRBV28	-	TRBJ2-1	-	CASTKRRVIGNEQFF	TGTGCCAGCACTAAAAGGAGGGTAATTGGAAATGAGCAGTTCTTC
TRBV11-1	-	TRBJ2-7	few	CASSFGGESEQYF	TGTGCCAGCAGCTTCGGAGGGGAGAGCGAGCAGTACTTC
TRBV3-1	TRBD1	TRBJ2-1	once	CASSQNRGPTSYNEQFF	TGTGCCAGCAGCCAGAACAGGGGCCCTACCTCCTACAATGAGCAGTTCTTC
TRBV4-1	-	TRBJ2-7	many	CASSPAVGQVYEQYF	TGCGCCAGCAGTCCTGCGGTGGGCCAGGTTTACGAGCAGTACTTC
TRBV28	-	TRBJ2-7	few	CASRSYYEQYF	TGTGCCAGCAGATCCTACTACGAGCAGTACTTC
TRBV5-5	TRBD1	TRBJ1-1	many	CASSPQGSLNTEAFF	TGTGCCAGCAGTCCACAGGGGTCACTGAACACTGAAGCTTTCTTT
TRBV3-1	-	TRBJ2-7	-	CASSPEDSYEQYF	TGTGCCAGCAGCCCCGAAGACTCCTACGAGCAGTACTTC
TRBV20-1	-	TRBJ2-3	many	CSARVPPFGGAGDQTGEDTQYF	TGCAGTGCTAGAGTCCCTCCCTTTGGCGGGGCAGGGGATCAGACAGGAGAGGATACGCAGTATTTT
TRBV3-1	TRBD2	TRBJ2-5	many	CASSHYLGTSGPGETQYF	TGTGCCAGCAGCCATTACCTGGGGACTAGCGGCCCCGGAGAGACCCAGTACTTC
TRBV4-1	TRBD2	TRBJ2-7	-	CASSQEAGGILYEQYF	TGCGCCAGCAGCCAAGAAGCGGGAGGGATCTTATACGAGCAGTACTTC
TRBV18	-	TRBJ2-2	-	CASSPQRNSGELFF	TGTGCCAGCTCCCCACAACGGAATTCCGGGGAGCTGTTTTTT
TRBV7-2	-	TRBJ2-1	many	CASSQTPVPNLNEQFF	TGTGCCAGCAGCCAAACTCCGGTCCCCAACCTTAATGAGCAGTTCTTC
TRBV6-2/TRBV6-3	-	TRBJ1-1	-	CASRRGLTDTEAFF	TGTGCCAGCAGGCGAGGACTTACAGACACTGAAGCTTTCTTT
TRBV5-1	-	TRBJ1-2	many	CASSLVPGAEYGYTF	TGCGCCAGCAGCTTGGTACCGGGGGCGGAATATGGCTACACCTTC
TRBV2	-	TRBJ2-1	-	CASTTGRNNEQFF	TGTGCCAGCACAACAGGGCGGAACAATGAGCAGTTCTTC
TRBV20-1	TRBD1	TRBJ1-6	-	CSARASTGGNSPLHF	TGCAGTGCTAGGGCCTCGACAGGGGGGAATTCACCCCTCCACTTT
TRBV6-5	-	TRBJ2-5	few	CASSYSFPYQETQYF	TGTGCCAGCAGTTACTCGTTCCCGTACCAAGAGACCCAGTACTTC
TRBV7-2	-	TRBJ2-1	-	CASSLWPSHHLSYNEQFF	TGTGCCAGCAGCTTATGGCCTAGCCATCACCTCTCCTACAATGAGCAGTTCTTC
TRBV19	TRBD1	TRBJ1-5	few	CASSVGQATNQPQHF	TGTGCCAGTAGTGTAGGACAGGCCACTAATCAGCCCCAGCATTTT
TRBV28	-	TRBJ2-7	few	CASSSPAEQYF	TGTGCCAGCAGTTCCCCGGCCGAGCAGTACTTC
TRBV3-1	-	TRBJ1-6	few	CASSLLDNSPLHF	TGTGCCAGCTCCCTACTCGATAATTCACCCCTCCACTTT
TRBV5-6	-	TRBJ2-6	-	CASGLRVSGANVLTF	TGTGCCAGCGGGCTCAGGGTCTCTGGGGCCAACGTCCTGACTTTC
TRBV5-4	-	TRBJ2-5	-	CASCRPGYGETQYF	TGTGCCAGCTGCAGACCGGGTTATGGAGAGACCCAGTACTTC
TRBV12-3/TRBV12-4	-	TRBJ1-4	few	CASSLYSGSNEKLFF	TGTGCCAGCAGTCTCTACTCGGGGTCGAATGAAAAACTGTTTTTT
TRBV12-3/TRBV12-4	-	TRBJ2-5	once	CASSWGGRNLETQYF	TGTGCCAGCAGTTGGGGGGGGCGCAACTTGGAGACCCAGTACTTC
TRBV5-1	TRBD2	TRBJ2-1	few	CASSWPYLGGLAPGQFF	TGCGCCAGCAGCTGGCCCTATTTGGGGGGACTAGCTCCGGGGCAGTTCTTC
TRBV2	TRBD2	TRBJ2-2	-	CASSGGGRRSGELFF	TGTGCCAGCAGTGGGGGCGGGAGGAGATCCGGGGAGCTGTTTTTT
TRBV4-2	-	TRBJ2-5	few	CASSQESLVEPETQYF	TGTGCCAGCAGCCAAGAATCTCTAGTGGAGCCAGAGACCCAGTACTTC
TRBV3-1	-	TRBJ2-2	few	CASSQVGGIRTGELFF	TGTGCCAGCAGCCAAGTTGGGGGGATCCGCACCGGGGAGCTGTTTTTT
TRBV11-2	-	TRBJ1-4	few	CASSLDRWNEKLFF	TGTGCCAGCAGCTTAGATCGTTGGAATGAAAAACTGTTTTTT
TRBV7-2	-	TRBJ2-7	many	CASSPFVLGTYEQYF	TGTGCCAGCAGCCCCTTCGTCCTGGGAACCTACGAGCAGTACTTC
TRBV27	-	TRBJ1-2	many	CASSLEGGYGYTF	TGTGCCAGCAGTTTAGAGGGAGGTTATGGCTACACCTTC
TRBV20-1	-	TRBJ2-1	few	CSARSYYNEQFF	TGCAGTGCTAGGTCCTACTACAATGAGCAGTTCTTC
TRBV27	-	TRBJ1-1	many	CASSRGTEAFF	TGTGCCAGCAGCCGTGGTACTGAAGCTTTCTTT
TRBV7-6	TRBD2	TRBJ2-1	many	CASSTGRAGNNEQFF	TGTGCCAGCAGCACGGGGAGGGCTGGGAACAATGAGCAGTTCTTC
TRBV28	-	TRBJ2-7	many	CASRIDSSYEQYF	TGTGCCAGCAGAATAGACAGCTCCTACGAGCAGTACTTC
TRBV5-6	TRBD2	TRBJ2-5	many	CASSLTGTSSQETQYF	TGTGCCAGCAGCCTTACCGGGACTAGTTCTCAAGAGACCCAGTACTTC
TRBV4-1	-	TRBJ1-6	-	CASSQEIKGSPLHF	TGCGCCAGCAGCCAAGAGATTAAGGGATCACCCCTCCACTTT
TRBV5-8	TRBD1	TRBJ2-2	few	CASSLDMGQGASGELFF	TGTGCCAGCAGCTTGGATATGGGACAGGGGGCATCAGGGGAGCTGTTTTTT